This T cell receptor (beta chain) was captured by sequencing in a study of T-cell reconstitution after alpha-beta-depleted transplantation in children. With 5 bases removed from V and 4 bases from J, the gap between germline ends came to 15 bases. This CDR3 has 15 amino acids. The authors prepared the TCRbeta library with unique molecular identifiers. Each CDR3 protein is one row after TCRdb ran MiXCR on the PCR reads. This table holds about 540,000 distinct CDR3 sequences, approximately 30% found once. As concerns this clonotype: Its target is not known.

Findings and caveats of the study: In patients about two months after transplant, alpha-beta T cells reportedly arose from several hundred expanded graft clones. Some patients' high day-60 TCRbeta diversity was traced to surviving recipient T cells and thymic progenitors.

V usage is TRBV12-3 or TRBV12-4 and J usage is TRBJ2-1, with D perhaps matching TRBD1 or TRBD2 (5 bases each). This TCR was recovered from a boy younger than two with Wiskott-Aldrich syndrome, due to receive a stem cell transplant. The material sequenced was PBMCs, taken before TCRalphabeta/CD19-depleted stem cell transplant. This CDR3 is CASSPGRSPYNEQFF. Here the CDR3 DNA reads TGTGCCAGCAGTCCGGGACGTAGCCCATACAATGAGCAGTTCTTC.